The rows below give T cell receptor beta chains drawn from one sample of a study of T cells after yellow fever vaccination. One entry per CDR3 protein results from TCRdb running MiXCR on the 5' RACE reads. The repertoire holds 200,000 to 300,000 distinct CDR3 sequences, with 6.9% as singletons. Sample: CD4+ T cells sorted from PBMCs, taken 15 days after the yellow fever booster vaccination. The receptors come from a man between 25 and 39 years old who received the YFV17D yellow fever vaccine. Each CDR3 is given with its conserved first and last residue. Each record gives: J gene, V gene, D gene, clone size, CDR3 DNA, CDR3 protein. D genes are given only for firm matches. Clone size is not always given. Where it is, it says once, few, many or a class for expanded clones.

TRBJ2-2 | TRBV10-3 | - | - | TGTGCCACCCGGACACCCACTGACCACACCGGGGAGCTGTTTTTT | CATRTPTDHTGELFF
TRBJ2-1 | TRBV20-1 | - | few | TGCAGTGCTCCCCGGGGTTTTGGTGATAATGAGCAGTTCTTC | CSAPRGFGDNEQFF
TRBJ1-2 | TRBV20-1 | TRBD1 | few | TGCAGTGCCGGGGGACAGGGCGGTGGGGGCTACACCTTC | CSAGGQGGGGYTF
TRBJ2-3 | TRBV25-1 | TRBD1 | few | TGTGCCAGCAGTGCAGGGGGCGAATGGGCCACAGATACGCAGTATTTT | CASSAGGEWATDTQYF
TRBJ2-7 | TRBV29-1 | TRBD1 | many | TGCAGCGTCACAGGGGGCGCCTACGAGCAGTACTTC | CSVTGGAYEQYF
TRBJ1-6 | TRBV7-2 | - | - | TGTGCCAGCAGTCGAACAAATTCACCCCTCCACTTT | CASSRTNSPLHF
TRBJ2-3 | TRBV12-3/TRBV12-4 | - | few | TGTGCCAGCAGCCGGCGGGCCCTGAGCACAGATACGCAGTATTTT | CASSRRALSTDTQYF
TRBJ1-2 | TRBV5-4 | TRBD1 | - | TGTGCCAGCAGCCTAACAGGGGTAGGCGGCTACACCTTC | CASSLTGVGGYTF
TRBJ2-6 | TRBV7-2 | - | few | TGTGCCAGTGGGGGAGGCCTCCTCTCTGGGGCCAACGTCCTGACTTTC | CASGGGLLSGANVLTF
TRBJ2-1 | TRBV11-2 | TRBD2 | - | TGTGCCAGCAGCTTAGCATCTAGCGGGAGGGCCTTGGGGGAGCAGTTCTTC | CASSLASSGRALGEQFF
TRBJ2-1 | TRBV7-9 | TRBD2 | many | TGTGCCAGCAGCGCCGGGACTAGCGGGGCCGTGGGGCAGTTCTTC | CASSAGTSGAVGQFF
TRBJ2-3 | TRBV5-1 | - | many | TGCGCCAGCAGAGGGACTAGCACAGATACGCAGTATTTT | CASRGTSTDTQYF
TRBJ2-1 | TRBV7-8 | - | many | TGTGCCAGCAGCTCTAGCCCCGGCTCCTACAATGAGCAGTTCTTC | CASSSSPGSYNEQFF
TRBJ2-3 | TRBV7-2 | - | few | TGTGCCAGCAGCCATACGCCCCACGGGAGCACAGATACGCAGTATTTT | CASSHTPHGSTDTQYF
TRBJ2-5 | TRBV7-2 | - | many | TGTGCCAGCAGCTCTGCCGCCGGGGGCGGTCAAGAGACCCAGTACTTC | CASSSAAGGGQETQYF
TRBJ2-5 | TRBV7-2 | - | many | TGTGCCAGCAGCTTAGGTACAGGGCTTAAGACCCAGTACTTC | CASSLGTGLKTQYF
TRBJ2-3 | TRBV7-2 | - | - | TGTGCCAGCAGCTCTAGTAATAACTACCTCACAGATACGCAGTATTTT | CASSSSNNYLTDTQYF
TRBJ1-6 | TRBV4-3 | - | few | TGCGCCAGCAGCCAGGGACACTATAATTCACCCCTCCACTTT | CASSQGHYNSPLHF
TRBJ2-1 | TRBV4-2 | TRBD2 | many | TGTGCCAGCAGCCAGCCGATAGATGCGGGAGTGGTCTACAATGAGCAGTTCTTC | CASSQPIDAGVVYNEQFF
TRBJ2-7 | TRBV7-6 | - | many | TGTGCCAGCAGCGGGGATTCCTACGAGCAGTACTTC | CASSGDSYEQYF
TRBJ2-3 | TRBV6-5 | - | few | TGTGCCAGCAGTTCCCCTACAGATACGCAGTATTTT | CASSSPTDTQYF
TRBJ2-5 | TRBV19 | - | many | TGTGCCAGTAGTCCTCGAGGCCAAGAGACCCAGTACTTC | CASSPRGQETQYF